This T cell receptor (beta chain) derives from a study of radiation and T cells in renal cell carcinoma. This CDR3 comprises 16 residues. CDR1 is MNHNS, CDR2 SASEGT, per germline. Trimming removed 4 bases at V and 1 base at J, with 16 bases between. This table comes from immunoSEQ multiplex PCR, and its TCRdb copy is limited to in-frame clones, with some not included. This sample has some 150,000 clones, with about 88% found just once. Time point in this sample: baseline pretreatment blood. The treatment: 15 Gy SBRT to primary tumor, nephrectomy 4 weeks later. After SBRT, blood was collected at 2 and 4 weeks, plus baseline. The tumor was a clear cell renal cell carcinoma.

The receptor was isolated from a woman between 50 and 59 years old with renal cell carcinoma. The chain employs TRBV6-1 and TRBJ2-5, with a tentative D call TRBD2 (6 bases). The specimen was blood, collected from a patient whose treatment included radiotherapy and nephrectomy. CDR3 bases: TGTGCCAGCAGTGGAGCGCTTGGGGGGATCCAAGAGACCCAGTACTTC. This gives the protein CASSGALGGIQETQYF.